Presented here are 2 T cell receptor beta chains from one specimen sequenced in a study of OX40 agonist ivuxolimab in advanced cancers. The data were produced by immunoSEQ multiplex PCR, yet TCRdb's version contains in-frame clones alone and is incomplete. The sample lists about 80,000 clones, 65% to 90% occurring once. The material was CD4+ or CD8+ T cells sorted from blood, obtained in a trial of the OX40 agonist ivuxolimab. These receptors were obtained from an adult with an advanced solid tumor such as melanoma, head and neck, liver or kidney cancer.

With respect to this clone: Other DNA sequences in this sample translate to the same CDR3. The chain recombines TRBV7-2 with TRBJ2-3; TRBD1 or TRBD2 may be the D gene (5 bases each). Germline loops: CDR1 SGHTA, CDR2 FQGNSA. The CDR3 extends over 13 amino acids. V dropped 5 bases and J dropped 0 bases, with 6 bases sitting between them. CDR3 protein: CASSRDSTDTQYF. CDR3 nucleotide sequence: TGTGCCAGCAGCCGGGACAGCACAGATACGCAGTATTTT.

The V and J genes are TRBV5-1 and TRBJ1-5, with D possibly TRBD1 on 5 matching bases. Looked up from germline, CDR1 is SGHRS and CDR2 is YFSETQ. The CDR3 is made up of 14 amino acids. The ends were cut back, 2 bases at V and 4 bases at J, with 10 bases in the middle. CDR3 sequence: CASSLDSDNQPQHF. The DNA of the CDR3 is TGCGCCAGCAGCTTAGACAGTGATAATCAGCCCCAGCATTTT.